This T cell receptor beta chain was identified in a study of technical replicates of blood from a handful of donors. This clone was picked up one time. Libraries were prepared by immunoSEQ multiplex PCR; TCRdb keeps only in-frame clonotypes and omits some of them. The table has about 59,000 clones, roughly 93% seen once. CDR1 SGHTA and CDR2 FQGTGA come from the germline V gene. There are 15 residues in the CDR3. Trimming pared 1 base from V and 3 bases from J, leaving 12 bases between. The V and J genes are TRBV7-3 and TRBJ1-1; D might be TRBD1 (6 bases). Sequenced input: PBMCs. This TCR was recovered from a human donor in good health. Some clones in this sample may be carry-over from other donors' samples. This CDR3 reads CASSLNRVGHTEAFF. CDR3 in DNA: TGTGCCAGCAGCTTAAACAGGGTCGGGCACACTGAAGCTTTCTTT.